This TCR beta chain derives from a study of beta chain features in type 1 diabetes. CD45RO/CCR7/CD25/CD127/CD95/CD27 sorting isolated CD4+ naive, central memory, regulatory and stem cell-like memory cells. Expressed TCRB transcripts were sequenced because the entire RNA isolate underwent reverse transcription. TCRdb's copy holds only in-frame clones and misses some; the assay was immunoSEQ multiplex PCR. The data show 150,000 to 190,000 clones, over 7.5% seen once. The CDR3 has 14 residues. Germline loops: CDR1 MDHEN, CDR2 SYDVKM. The V gene end was trimmed by 4 bases and the J gene end by 7 bases; junction bases not matched to a gene: 4.

The specimen sequenced was central memory CD4+ T cells from blood. The chain carries TRBV28 and TRBJ1-4; 9 bases line up with TRBD1. This clonotype was sampled from a man aged 18 to 30 in good health. The CDR3 DNA reads as TGTGCCAGCAGTTCCGGGACAGGGAGTGAAAAACTGTTTTTT. Translation: CASSSGTGSEKLFF.